The present T cell receptor (beta chain) was sequenced within a study of Graves' ophthalmopathy and Graves' hyperthyroidism. Study-wide findings and caveats: Blood was where most expanded thyroid clonotypes above 0.001 frequency also turned up.

Amplification targeted the TCR beta CDR3 regions, with RNA transcripts as the source material. HTBI-primed RT-PCR formed the first round, and a multiplex PCR formed the second. TCRdb ran MiXCR on the multiplex PCR reads and lists one entry per CDR3 protein. The sample lists around 600,000 distinct CDR3 sequences, under 50% occurring once. A remark on this clonotype: What it binds is not known.

V lost 3 bases, J lost 7 bases, and 6 bases stayed unmatched. Per germline, CDR1 SNHLY and CDR2 FYNNEI. The CDR3 covers 14 residues. Sequenced: peripheral blood. The V call is TRBV2, the J call TRBJ2-7; 10 bases match TRBD1. The TCR originated in an adult man with Graves' ophthalmopathy. The CDR3 protein is CASSETGGYNEQYF. The CDR3, as DNA: TGTGCCAGCAGTGAGACAGGGGGCTACAATGAGCAGTACTTC.